This T cell receptor beta chain was sequenced in a study of regulatory T cells in long-lasting Graves disease (dated by TCRdb to the early 2020s). The study in broad terms: Patients with newly diagnosed Graves' disease had been on antithyroid drugs for under 3 months. A total of 35 or so samples were covered by TCR sequencing, comprising roughly 13 persistent and 20 or so newly diagnosed Graves' disease patients. The study took place in China and was registered as a clinical trial. This study used TCR sequencing and RNA sequencing of peripheral blood to compare persistent Graves' disease patients against newly diagnosed Graves' disease patients. General study outcomes and caveats: Sequencing and analysis were restricted to the TCR beta chain. Persistent patients shared more public clonotypes among themselves (around 2,500) than newly diagnosed patients did (approximately 870). The small sample size was acknowledged by the authors as a limitation that may reduce accuracy. Lower TCR Shannon entropy and fewer highly expanded clones were observed in persistent Graves' disease patients than in newly diagnosed patients, which suggested clonal expansion. The study examined only peripheral blood because the primary lesion, thyroid tissue, could not be accessed.

With respect to this clonotype: Its specific antigen is unknown. The sample holds no much larger clone one base away, and base qualities are not on file.

The library was built by means of multiplex PCR. Sequencing was carried out with an Illumina HiSeq 4000. To build TCR beta libraries, CDR3 regions were amplified by Arm-PCR using iRepertoire HTBI primers. Gel purification was performed on PCR products prior to sequencing. Processing in the source paper ran as follows. Gene usage analysis of CDR3 amino acid clonotypes used the 55 to 80 TRBV and 14 TRBJ segments found across samples. COPE and FqMerger were used to merge the filtered high-quality paired reads into contigs. BLAST was used to align contigs to the IMGT TRBV, TRBD and TRBJ reference genes, and CDR3 was defined following IMGT. Highly expanded clones were defined as clonotypes with a frequency above 0.1%. Shannon entropy served as the measure of repertoire diversity, while the Gini coefficient captured V-J evenness. A clonotype was considered public if more than one individual shared it. The raw public data were reprocessed by TCRdb itself: fastp quality trimming at Q25, MiXCR clonotype calling, in-frame beta chains only. Rows with one shared CDR3 protein collapse into an entry with the most common genes and DNA. These V and J calls originate from TCRdb's pipeline instead of the authors' own analysis. Recorded for this sample are some 490,000 distinct CDR3 sequences; 12% of them occurred a single time. More than 8% of the sample is held by the ten biggest clonotypes.

Interpreted using the paper, the time point label stands for: newly diagnosed GD, antithyroid drugs for less than 3 months. For both TCR sequencing and RNA sequencing, RNA was extracted from PBMCs in TRIzol. Graves' disease was diagnosed according to American Thyroid Association guidelines. Recruitment of patients was carried out at an endocrinology department in Xi'an, China. From each patient, nine milliliters of peripheral blood was collected into an EDTA anticoagulant tube. Ficoll Paque Plus density gradient separation was used to isolate PBMCs, and no further T cell sorting was performed. RNA quality was checked with an Agilent 2100 Bioanalyzer and agarose gel, and concentration with a NanoDrop 2000. This sample was shared with a second study, whose subject was T cells in Graves' hyperthyroidism and ophthalmopathy. From that second study: Stable Graves' hyperthyroidism was defined as no progression to ophthalmopathy during 18 months of follow-up. Hyperthyroidism patients were newly diagnosed, with disease duration under 2 months, and aged 18 to 65 years. Patients with uncontrolled infections, other autoimmune diseases, pregnancy or lactation were excluded. Clinical symptoms, serum thyroxine and TRAb, thyroid ultrasound, and orbital computed tomography formed the basis for the diagnoses. The first round of RT-PCR for the TCR CDR3 was performed with the HTBI primer set and the Qiagen OneStep RT-PCR kit. Most expanded thyroid clonotypes (frequency above 0.001) were also detected in blood, suggesting blood repertoires may reflect thyroid immune responses. In cross-validation, a model built on a 13 V-J signature told ophthalmopathy apart from stable hyperthyroidism with just under 90% sensitivity and approximately 84% specificity, and in testing the same model reached 80%/75%. During validation, the model predicted progression to ophthalmopathy a median of around six months ahead of onset, with more than 60% sensitivity and more than 72% specificity. TCR V-J signatures able to tell the groups apart were searched for in a discovery cohort of some 100 patients, of whom more than 40 had Graves' ophthalmopathy and 57 had stable Graves' hyperthyroidism. Whether ophthalmopathy could be predicted prospectively was tested in an independent validation cohort made up of 18 to 20 hyperthyroidism patients plus 17 patients who later progressed to ophthalmopathy. For training and testing, the 100 or so patients in the discovery cohort were randomly divided in a 7:3 ratio. In about 6 Graves' hyperthyroidism patients, the study also compared T-cell repertoires from thyroid tissue with T-cell repertoires from blood. After blood sampling, hyperthyroidism patients were treated with methimazole at a starting dose of 30 mg daily, and ophthalmopathy patients were treated with high-dose intravenous methylprednisolone. A second multiplex PCR round built the libraries, followed by size selection and purification. Libraries were sequenced paired-end with 100 bp reads on an Illumina HiSeq2000. Raw data were processed with SOAPnuke, discarding reads with adapters, uncalled bases, mean Phred below 15, or no exact constant-primer or identifier match. COPE v1.2.5 was used to merge the high-quality paired reads, and each unique nucleotide sequence was defined as a clonotype. MiTCR v1.1 was used to align the clonotypes against IMGT TRBV, TRBD and TRBJ reference segments. The analysis was restricted to V-J combinations with a frequency above 0.0001, which together covered 99% to 99.2% of the repertoires. A TCS score was defined as the ratio between F50 (clonal expansion) and ExV (chaos), using BLOSUM62-based TCRdist between CDR3 peptides within each V-J. Welch's t-statistics and random forest reduced fewer than 600 V-J features to 13, which were used in a naive Bayes classifier (R e1071). Sample size was not statistically predetermined, and blinding of investigators to group allocation was not performed. According to the paper, TCR Vbeta CDR3 sequencing was carried out on about 140 peripheral blood samples, which came from under 50 ophthalmopathy, around 75 hyperthyroidism and about 17 progressor patients.

The sequence was collected from a woman aged 25 to 39 with Graves disease. Donor details come from another sample of the same person, matched by shared clones. The sample was peripheral blood mononuclear cells (PBMCs), taken at new diagnosis, from a patient treated with antithyroid drugs.

The DNA reads TGTGCCAGCAGCTTGGGGACAGGGGGTCCCGGAAACACCATATATTTT. Protein translation: CASSLGTGGPGNTIYF. The rearranged segments are TRBV11-2 and TRBJ1-3; the central 11 bases match TRBD1. The CDR3 spans 16 residues, from the cysteine through the phenylalanine. The kept DNA is CDR3 alone, 48 bases in frame from the first base. V is trimmed back by 3 bases and J by 4 bases, and the junction contains 5 bases that no gene match accounts for. According to the germline V gene, CDR1 reads SGHAT and CDR2 reads FQNNGV.